This record covers a single TCR beta chain. Its antigen is unknown. TCRdb keeps only in-frame clones here, not all; method: immunoSEQ multiplex PCR. Of roughly 130,000 clones in the sample, roughly nine tenths were seen once. The data derive from a study of T cell responses to AZD1222 COVID-19 vaccine. Overall study findings and caveats: As reported, nearly half of all spike-specific TCRs target variant regions that are unmutated.

This CDR3 is 13 amino acids long. Trimming removed 3 bases from V and 4 bases from J, with 10 bases in between. Germline V gene lookup returns CDR1 DFQATT and CDR2 SNEGSKA (reference sequence). This sequence was found in an adult in good health. The rearrangement links TRBV20-1 to TRBJ1-5; D is uncertain. Source: peripheral blood, taken on day 0 of AZD1222 vaccination. CDR3 in amino acids: CSASYDANQPQHF. As DNA, the CDR3 is TGCAGTGCTAGTTACGACGCAAATCAGCCCCAGCATTTT.